Shown below are 32 T cell receptor beta chains from a single sample sequenced in a study of cytomegalovirus exposure and HLA in healthy donors. 13 Jbeta primers and 60 Vbeta primers were used for the PCR. The table came from immunoSEQ multiplex PCR; TCRdb's copy has only in-frame clones and leaves some out. This sample contains about 130,000 clones. The sequencing sample was made of PBMCs. The receptors shown here come from an older woman in good health and CMV-seronegative.

This rearrangement joins TRBV19 to TRBJ2-6, with D possibly TRBD2 on 6 matching bases. The CDR3 spans 17 residues. The germline V and J ends were trimmed by 11 bases and 0 bases, with 20 bases remaining between them. Germline-derived CDR1 and CDR2 are LNHDA and SQIVND (reference sequence). CDR3 protein: CASKGGAPTSGANVLTF. CDR3 DNA: TGTGCCTCTAAAGGAGGGGCTCCCACCTCTGGGGCCAACGTCCTGACTTTC.

The V and J genes are TRBV6-1 and TRBJ2-7; tentatively, D is TRBD2 (6 bases). The V and J ends lost 4 bases and 5 bases respectively, with 18 bases between them. This CDR3 is 15 amino acids long. Per the germline V gene, CDR1 is MNHNS and CDR2 is SASEGT. CDR3 sequence reads: CASSAPVGGLDEQYF. As DNA, the CDR3 is TGTGCCAGCAGTGCCCCCGTTGGGGGGTTGGACGAGCAGTACTTC.

The V gene is TRBV20-1, the J gene TRBJ1-1; no clear D gene. The CDR3 length is 11 residues. From germline, CDR1 is DFQATT and CDR2 SNEGSKA (reference sequence). The V and J ends lost 2 bases and 11 bases respectively, with 12 bases between them. CDR3 loop: CSARLDLHAFF. The CDR3 DNA reads TGCAGTGCTAGACTTGACTTACACGCTTTCTTT.

This chain uses TRBV14 with TRBJ2-5; 8 bases match TRBD1. Trimming took 1 base from V and 4 from J; bases not matched to a gene: 5. The CDR3 runs 15 residues. Germline V gene lookup returns CDR1 SGHDN and CDR2 FVKESK. CDR3 sequence reads: CASSQAQGAGETQYF. In DNA, the CDR3 is TGTGCCAGCAGCCAAGCCCAGGGGGCTGGAGAGACCCAGTACTTC.

Here the CDR3 reads CASSYTTGNYGYTF. CDR3 DNA sequence: TGTGCCAGCAGTTACACGACAGGGAACTATGGCTACACCTTC. This chain links TRBV6-5 with TRBJ1-2; 7 bases fit TRBD1. In germline, CDR1 is MNHEY, CDR2 SVGAGI. The CDR3 extends over 14 amino acids. With V trimmed by 2 bases and J by 2 bases, 2 bases remained unmatched.

CDR3 region: CASSELWGGEYEQYF. The CDR3, as DNA: TGTGCCAGCAGTGAATTGTGGGGGGGCGAATACGAGCAGTACTTC. The chain links TRBV2 to TRBJ2-7; D is perhaps TRBD2 (7 bases). The CDR3 loop spans 15 amino acids. Trimming took 2 bases from V and 4 from J, leaving 15 bases between them. Germline V lookup: CDR1 SNHLY, CDR2 FYNNEI.

The chain joins TRBV11-2 to TRBJ1-5; TRBD1 agrees at 8 bases. Germline CDR1 and CDR2: SGHAT and FQNNGV. V shed 1 base and J 0 bases; nucleotides not matched to a gene: 11. This CDR3 has 19 amino acids. CDR3 DNA sequence: TGTGCCAGCAGCTTAGGACAGGGGAGCGGGCAATATAGCAATCAGCCCCAGCATTTT. Translating gives CASSLGQGSGQYSNQPQHF. Full variable domain (rest looked up from reference TRBV11-2 and TRBJ1-5): EAGVAQSPRYKIIEKRQSVAFWCNPISGHATLYWYQQILGQGPKLLIQFQNNGVVDDSQLPKDRFSAERLKGVDSTLKIQPAKLEDSAVYLCASSLGQGSGQYSNQPQHFGDGTRLSIL.

The chain employs TRBV5-1 and TRBJ2-1, with TRBD2 identical over 13 bases. CDR1 and CDR2 (germline): SGHRS, YFSETQ. CDR3 size: 16 residues. Trimming at V came to 4 bases and at J to 7 bases, leaving 8 bases not matched to a gene. CDR3 DNA: TGCGCCAGCAGCCCCCACGGGACTAGCGGGATAAATGAGCAGTTCTTC. Translation: CASSPHGTSGINEQFF.

The V gene is TRBV2, the J gene TRBJ2-5; 8 nucleotides agree with TRBD1. The DNA end favors TRBJ2-7, so the J call may be wrong. CDR3 length equals 14 residues. Per germline, CDR1 SNHLY and CDR2 FYNNEI. CDR3 sequence: CASPPGQDSYEQYF. The CDR3 nucleotides are TGTGCCAGCCCCCCGGGACAGGACTCCTACGAGCAGTACTTC.

To note about this clone: Other DNA sequences in the sample encode the same CDR3. J is TRBJ1-5 and V is TRBV27, with D possibly TRBD1 on 5 matching bases. The germline V and J ends were trimmed by 4 bases and 2 bases, with 6 bases remaining between them. Per germline, CDR1 MNHEY and CDR2 SMNVEV (reference sequence). The CDR3 runs to 13 residues. CDR3 sequence: CASSWGGNQPQHF. In DNA form, the CDR3 reads TGTGCCAGCAGTTGGGGGGGCAATCAGCCCCAGCATTTT.

This chain links TRBV7-9 with TRBJ2-4; TRBD1 matches 7 bases. This CDR3 has 15 amino acids. Losses at the gene ends were 6 bases for V and 3 bases for J; bases not matched to a gene: 8. CDR1 SEHNR and CDR2 FQNEAQ come from the germline V gene (reference sequence). The CDR3 DNA reads TGTGCCAGCAGTCTTCGGACAGGAGACAAAAACATTCAGTACTTC. Residues: CASSLRTGDKNIQYF.

V usage is TRBV6-5 and J usage is TRBJ1-1, with 10 nucleotides matching TRBD1. Germline CDR1 is MNHEY and CDR2 is SVGAGI. Germline trimming cut 4 bases from V and 4 bases from J; bases unmatched to any gene: 6. The CDR3 length is 15 residues. The CDR3 DNA follows: TGTGCCAGCAGTTCCCCGGGACAGGGGAGCACTGAAGCTTTCTTT. As protein: CASSSPGQGSTEAFF.

The V call is TRBV28, the J call TRBJ1-1, with 8 bases identical to TRBD1. V was clipped by 4 bases and J by 1 base; unmatched bases: 5. The CDR3 is 15 amino acids. Per germline, CDR1 MDHEN and CDR2 SYDVKM. This chain's CDR3 is CASSSTGEENTEAFF. In DNA form, the CDR3 reads TGTGCCAGCAGTTCGACAGGGGAAGAGAACACTGAAGCTTTCTTT.

The CDR3 protein is CASSAGGRVDTQYF. The CDR3 coding sequence is TGTGCCAGCAGTGCGGGAGGCCGGGTAGATACGCAGTATTTT. The V and J genes are TRBV28 and TRBJ2-3; 8 bases match TRBD2. The CDR3 sequence is 14 residues long. CDR1 MDHEN and CDR2 SYDVKM come from the germline V gene. The trim removed 5 bases at V and 5 bases at J, leaving 6 bases unmatched.

The V call is TRBV18, the J call TRBJ1-3, with 7 bases identical to TRBD1. J gave up 1 base and V 2 bases, and 5 bases lay outside the gene matches. The germline V gene encodes CDR1 KGHSH and CDR2 LQKENI. This CDR3 is built from 16 residues. The CDR3 nucleotides read TGTGCCAGCTCACCAAGGCAGACAGGGTCTGGAAACACCATATATTTT. This encodes CASSPRQTGSGNTIYF. The variable domain in full, with the rest retrieved from reference TRBV18 and TRBJ1-3, is NAGVMQNPRHLVRRRGQEARLRCSPMKGHSHVYWYRQLPEEGLKFMVYLQKENIIDESGMPKERFSAEFPKEGPSILRIQQVVRGDSAAYFCASSPRQTGSGNTIYFGEGSWLTVV.

The V and J genes are TRBV9 and TRBJ2-7, with D tentatively TRBD2 (6 bases). The V gene's germline CDR1 is SGDLS and CDR2 YYNGEE. The V end lost 1 base, the J end lost 0 bases, and 8 bases lay between the germline ends. This CDR3 is 14 amino acids long. CDR3 in amino acids: CASSVTGSSYEQYF. In DNA, the CDR3 is TGTGCCAGCAGCGTAACCGGGAGCTCCTACGAGCAGTACTTC.

V usage is TRBV19 and J usage is TRBJ2-3, with 7 positions matching TRBD1. The CDR3 consists of 19 residues. Germline CDR1 and CDR2: LNHDA and SQIVND (reference sequence). With 0 bases clipped from V and 0 bases from J, the junction kept 12 bases outside the gene matches. This CDR3 reads CASSIDFATGARSTDTQYF. CDR3 DNA sequence: TGTGCCAGTAGTATAGATTTCGCAACAGGGGCCCGTAGCACAGATACGCAGTATTTT.

V usage is TRBV7-9 and J usage is TRBJ1-2; no clear D. Trimming took 1 base from V and 6 from J, leaving 6 bases between them. Germline V gene lookup returns CDR1 SEHNR and CDR2 FQNEAQ (reference sequence). CDR3 length: 12 amino acids. CDR3 bases: TGTGCCAGCAGCTTAGATCTAGATGGCTACACCTTC. Its translation: CASSLDLDGYTF.

The DNA of the CDR3 is TGTGCTAGTGGTTTCGGGACTAGCGGGACCTACGAGCAGTACTTC. Its protein is CASGFGTSGTYEQYF. The gene calls are TRBV12-5 and TRBJ2-7, with 13 bases identical to TRBD2. The V and J ends lost 3 bases and 2 bases, in that order; junction bases with no gene match: 1. CDR1 is LGHNT, CDR2 FRNRAP, per germline. The CDR3 length is 15 residues.

The chain couples TRBV7-8 to TRBJ1-1, with 9 bases identical to TRBD1. From germline, CDR1 is SGHVS and CDR2 FQNEAQ. The CDR3 sequence is 15 residues long. J gave up 3 bases and V 6 bases, and 8 bases lay outside the gene matches. CDR3 sequence (DNA): TGTGCCAGCAGGGGACAGGGTGTGGCCGACACTGAAGCTTTCTTT. The encoded protein is CASRGQGVADTEAFF. The full variable domain, with the rest looked up from reference TRBV7-8 and TRBJ1-1, is GAGVSQSPRYKVAKRGQDVALRCDPISGHVSLFWYQQALGQGPEFLTYFQNEAQLDKSGLPSDRFFAERPEGSVSTLKIQRTQQEDSAVYLCASRGQGVADTEAFFGQGTRLTVV.

This chain uses TRBV7-2 with TRBJ2-1; D is undetermined. Trimming stripped 4 bases from V and 10 bases from J, with 14 bases between. The CDR3 runs 13 residues. The germline gives CDR1 SGHTA, CDR2 FQGNSA. The CDR3 protein is CASSSDSFREQFF. The CDR3 DNA follows: TGTGCCAGCAGCTCAGACTCTTTCCGGGAGCAGTTCTTC.

The CDR3 DNA reads TGTGCCAGGTCGCCGGGGAGCTCCTACGAGCAGTACTTC. Residues: CARSPGSSYEQYF. V gene TRBV5-6 combines with J gene TRBJ2-7, with a weak D call TRBD2 (5 bases). Germline V gives CDR1 SGHDT, CDR2 YYEEEE. CDR3 length: 13 amino acids. V dropped 8 bases and J dropped 0 bases, with 12 bases sitting between them.

The chain employs TRBV6-6 and TRBJ2-1; 8 bases line up with TRBD2. Germline loops: CDR1 MNHNY, CDR2 SVGAGI (reference sequence). V trimming: 1 base; J trimming: 6 bases; junction bases outside the gene matches: 2. The CDR3 covers 14 residues. CDR3 sequence reads: CASSYLGLVNEQFF. CDR3 sequence (DNA): TGTGCCAGCAGTTACTTGGGACTAGTCAATGAGCAGTTCTTC.

The CDR3 sequence is CASRAGTASYEQYF. The CDR3 DNA is TGTGCCAGCAGGGCCGGGACAGCTTCCTACGAGCAGTACTTC. This chain links TRBV2 with TRBJ2-7; TRBD1 matches 7 bases. The CDR3 extends over 14 amino acids. The V segment lost 6 bases and the J segment 1 base; nucleotides outside the gene matches: 6. Germline CDR1 and CDR2: SNHLY and FYNNEI.

CDR3 sequence: CASSLNSQARQFF. The DNA for the CDR3 is TGTGCCAGCAGCTTAAATTCCCAGGCCAGACAGTTCTTC. The V gene is TRBV11-2, the J gene TRBJ2-1; no firm D call. V was pared by 2 bases and J by 13 bases, with 15 bases between. The CDR3 totals 13 residues. Per germline, CDR1 SGHAT and CDR2 FQNNGV.

A remark on this clone: Other DNA variants within this sample encode the same CDR3. CDR3 nucleotide sequence: TGCGCCAGCAGCCTACTAGCGGGTAGCTCCTACAATGAGCAGTTCTTC. The encoded protein is CASSLLAGSSYNEQFF. J is TRBJ2-1 and V is TRBV5-1, with 9 positions matching TRBD2. Germline CDR1 and CDR2: SGHRS and YFSETQ. The V and J ends lost 4 bases and 0 bases, in that order; junction bases with no gene match: 5. There are 16 residues in the CDR3.

The rearrangement links TRBV6-5 to TRBJ2-3; D call uncertain. CDR1 and CDR2 from the germline V gene are MNHEY and SVGAGI. Trimming removed 6 bases from V and 2 bases from J, with 9 bases in between. The CDR3 sequence is 13 residues long. The DNA for the CDR3 is TGTGCCAGCAGGTCCCTTTCCACAGATACGCAGTATTTT. This codes for CASRSLSTDTQYF.

V is TRBV18 and J is TRBJ2-2; 8 bases fit TRBD1. The CDR3 runs 19 residues. Trimming took 3 bases from V and 4 from J; bases not matched to a gene: 16. Germline V lookup: CDR1 KGHSH, CDR2 LQKENI. Written as DNA, the CDR3 is TGTGCCAGCTCACCTCCAATCATAATAACAGGGGGACGCACCGGGGAGCTGTTTTTT. As protein: CASSPPIIITGGRTGELFF.

The chain recombines TRBV27 with TRBJ2-6, with D possibly TRBD1 on 6 matching bases. This CDR3 comprises 17 residues. CDR1 MNHEY and CDR2 SMNVEV come from the germline V gene (reference sequence). V lost 5 bases and J lost 2, with 16 bases in between. CDR3 in DNA: TGTGCCAGCAGTCCCGCACAGGGAACCCCTGGGGCCAACGTCCTGACTTTC. It yields the protein CASSPAQGTPGANVLTF.

This chain links TRBV5-1 with TRBJ2-7; 12 bases fit TRBD2. CDR3 length: 18 amino acids. Trimming at V came to 4 bases and at J to 3 bases, leaving 14 bases not matched to a gene. Germline V gene data show CDR1 as SGHRS and CDR2 as YFSETQ. In DNA, the CDR3 is TGCGCCAGCAGCCCCCTTACCTTGACTAGCGGGAGTATCTACGAGCAGTACTTC. Protein product: CASSPLTLTSGSIYEQYF.

About this clone: Within the sample, other DNA sequences also encode this same CDR3. The V gene is TRBV18, the J gene TRBJ2-5; D perhaps matches TRBD2 (5 bases). Germline loops: CDR1 KGHSH, CDR2 LQKENI. V dropped 6 bases and J dropped 2 bases, with 10 bases sitting between them. CDR3 length: 13 residues. In DNA form, the CDR3 reads TGTGCCAGCTCCCCGGGGTCACAAGAGACCCAGTACTTC. This encodes CASSPGSQETQYF. The full variable domain, rest sourced from reference TRBV18 and TRBJ2-5, is NAGVMQNPRHLVRRRGQEARLRCSPMKGHSHVYWYRQLPEEGLKFMVYLQKENIIDESGMPKERFSAEFPKEGPSILRIQQVVRGDSAAYFCASSPGSQETQYFGPGTRLLVL.

The chain links TRBV7-6 to TRBJ2-1; tentatively, D is TRBD2 (5 bases). This CDR3 has 14 amino acids. Trimming pared 5 bases from V and 8 bases from J, leaving 16 bases between. In germline, CDR1 is SGHVS, CDR2 FNYEAQ. The CDR3 sequence is CASSIFGVGDEQFF. The CDR3 nucleotides are TGTGCCAGCAGCATCTTCGGGGTCGGGGATGAGCAGTTCTTC.